The clone carrying this TCR beta chain was counted ten times or more. Its antigen is not identified. Each single cDNA molecule received a unique molecular identifier. TCRdb re-called the 5' RACE reads through MiXCR, storing one row per CDR3 protein. Of 45,000 to 60,000 distinct CDR3 sequences listed, around 9.7% were seen once; the top ten hold around 21%. The CDR3 runs 14 residues. Trimming left V 4 bases short and J 1 base short, with 10 bases between. These data come from a study of early T cells in non-severe SARS-CoV-2 infection. As for the study in general: Unsorted whole-blood RNA was sequenced in bulk, leaving chains unpaired.

Study observations and caveats: Missing private and CD4 specificities, VDJdb matching favored anti-spike CD8 responses.

Sequencing input: whole blood. The chain links TRBV12-3 or TRBV12-4 to TRBJ2-5; D is possibly TRBD2 (7 bases). This clonotype was obtained from an adult who was a healthcare worker with PCR-confirmed SARS-CoV-2 infection or an uninfected control (not recorded which). The DNA for the CDR3 is TGTGCCAGCAGTTGGGCGGGGGCCCAAGAGACCCAGTACTTC. It is translated as CASSWAGAQETQYF.